Sequencing of this TCR beta chain was carried out in a study of blood T cell repertoires in COVID-19. Germline loops: CDR1 MNHNY, CDR2 SVGAGI (reference sequence). CDR3 length equals 14 residues. V gave up 4 bases and J gave up 0 bases, with 10 bases separating them. In the study's own analysis: For nucleated cells, counts were estimated from reference gene primer amplification. Sequenced by immunoSEQ multiplex PCR; TCRdb stores in-frame clones only, minus some. Clone size and the V and J calls come from that table; the DNA yielded D and trimming. The sample carries just over 15,000 clones, approximately 84% recorded once.

The sample comprised peripheral blood. This clonotype was obtained from a human donor in a cohort sampled during active COVID-19. The J gene is TRBJ2-7, the V gene TRBV6-6, with D tentatively TRBD2 (6 bases). CDR3 residues: CASSWGLSSYEQYF. CDR3 nucleotides: TGTGCCAGCAGTTGGGGACTGAGCTCCTACGAGCAGTACTTC.